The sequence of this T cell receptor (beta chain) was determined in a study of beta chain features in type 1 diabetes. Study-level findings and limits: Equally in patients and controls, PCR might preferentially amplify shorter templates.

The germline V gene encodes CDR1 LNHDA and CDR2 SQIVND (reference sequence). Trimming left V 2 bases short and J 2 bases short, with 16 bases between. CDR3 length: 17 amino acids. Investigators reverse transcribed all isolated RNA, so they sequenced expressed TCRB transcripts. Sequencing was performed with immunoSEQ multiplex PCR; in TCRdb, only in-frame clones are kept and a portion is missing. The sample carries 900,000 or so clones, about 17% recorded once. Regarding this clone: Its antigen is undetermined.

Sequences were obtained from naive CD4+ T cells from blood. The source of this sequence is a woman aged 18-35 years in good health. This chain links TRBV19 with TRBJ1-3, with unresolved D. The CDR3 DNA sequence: TGTGCCAGTAGTATATACTCCAGGAGGATTGCTGGAAACACCATATATTTT. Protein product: CASSIYSRRIAGNTIYF. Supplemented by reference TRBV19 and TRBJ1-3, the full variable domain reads DGGITQSPKYLFRKEGQNVTLSCEQNLNHDAMYWYRQDPGQGLRLIYYSQIVNDFQKGDIAEGYSVSREKKESFPLTVTSAQKNPTAFYLCASSIYSRRIAGNTIYFGEGSWLTVV.